This is a list of T cell receptor beta chains from one sample in a study of cytomegalovirus exposure and HLA in healthy donors. Profiled with immunoSEQ multiplex PCR; TCRdb holds only in-frame clones, not every one. Counted here are about 84,000 clones, around three fifths occurring once; the ten biggest clones make up roughly 15%. The sample consisted of PBMCs. The receptors here all came from a woman between 40 and 50 years old in good health and CMV-seropositive. Both conserved end residues are part of each CDR3. The D gene is left open where the match is weak. Clone size appears in some rows only: once, few, many, or a class for an expanded clone.

V: TRBV15
size: .
J: TRBJ2-1
D: TRBD2
DNA: TGTGCCACCAGCAGAGATACTGGGCTAGCGGGAACTGAGCAGTTCTTC
CDR3: CATSRDTGLAGTEQFF

V: TRBV19
size: .
J: TRBJ2-3
D: TRBD2
DNA: TGTGCCAGTAGTTACGGGGGGTTCACAGATACGCAGTATTTT
CDR3: CASSYGGFTDTQYF

V: TRBV11-2
size: few
J: TRBJ2-7
D: .
DNA: TGTGCCAGCAGCTCCCCCCGCCAGCGGGCCTACGAGCAGTACTTC
CDR3: CASSSPRQRAYEQYF

V: TRBV27
size: once
J: TRBJ1-2
D: TRBD1
DNA: TGTGCCAGCAGTTTGTGGGGGCAGGGGGCTATCTATGGCTACACCTTC
CDR3: CASSLWGQGAIYGYTF

V: TRBV6-5
size: few
J: TRBJ1-1
D: .
DNA: TGTGCCAGCAGGGGGGCGTTTGGGACTGAAGCTTTCTTT
CDR3: CASRGAFGTEAFF

V: TRBV28
size: .
J: TRBJ1-1
D: .
DNA: TGTGCCAGCAGTTCCTCCCGGTCCGGATTGAGGACTGAAGCTTTCTTT
CDR3: CASSSSRSGLRTEAFF

V: TRBV21-1
size: few
J: TRBJ2-7
D: .
DNA: TGTGCCAGCAGCAAAGGGAAAACGGATCCCAGAGGAAGCGAGCAGTACTTC
CDR3: CASSKGKTDPRGSEQYF

V: TRBV2
size: .
J: TRBJ2-1
D: TRBD1
DNA: TGTGCCAGCAGAACCGGGACAGTGGTGTACAATGAGCAGTTCTTC
CDR3: CASRTGTVVYNEQFF

V: TRBV20-1
size: .
J: TRBJ1-1
D: .
DNA: TGCAGTGCCTCGGTGAACACTGAAGCTTTCTTT
CDR3: CSASVNTEAFF

V: TRBV5-4
size: .
J: TRBJ1-1
D: .
DNA: TGTGCCAGCAGCTTCACGGCAGGGGATAGCACTGAAGCTTTCTTT
CDR3: CASSFTAGDSTEAFF

V: TRBV5-1
size: few
J: TRBJ1-2
D: .
DNA: TGCGCCAGCAGCTTATCAGGGGATGACTATGGCTACACCTTC
CDR3: CASSLSGDDYGYTF

V: TRBV5-1
size: few
J: TRBJ2-3
D: TRBD2
DNA: TGCGCCAGCAGCCTAACGCACAGCGGGAGGGCGGCAGATACGCAGTATTTT
CDR3: CASSLTHSGRAADTQYF

V: TRBV18
size: .
J: TRBJ2-5
D: TRBD1
DNA: TGTGCCAGCTCACAACTACAGGGACAGGGGTTGGGAGAGACCCAGTACTTC
CDR3: CASSQLQGQGLGETQYF

V: TRBV28
size: .
J: TRBJ1-3
D: TRBD1
DNA: TGTGCCAGCAGTTCGACAGGGGTTTCTGGAAACACCATATATTTT
CDR3: CASSSTGVSGNTIYF

V: TRBV10-3
size: .
J: TRBJ1-2
D: .
DNA: TGTGCCATCAGTGATGGGCAGGGCCCCTATGGCTACACCTTC
CDR3: CAISDGQGPYGYTF

V: TRBV28
size: .
J: TRBJ2-3
D: TRBD2
DNA: TGTGCCAGCAGTTTAGGGACTAGCGGGGCCTTGGGGGATACGCAGTATTTT
CDR3: CASSLGTSGALGDTQYF

V: TRBV4-2
size: .
J: TRBJ1-5
D: .
DNA: TGTGCCAGCAGCCAAGCTGCGAATCAGCCCCAGCATTTT
CDR3: CASSQAANQPQHF

V: TRBV19
size: .
J: TRBJ2-3
D: .
DNA: TGTGCCAGTAGTATAAGAGGGGGATCAAGCCCAGATACGCAGTATTTT
CDR3: CASSIRGGSSPDTQYF

V: TRBV18
size: .
J: TRBJ2-5
D: .
DNA: TGTGCCAGCTCACCGGTGGGGGCGAAGGAGACCCAGTACTTC
CDR3: CASSPVGAKETQYF

V: TRBV30
size: .
J: TRBJ2-2
D: .
DNA: TGTGCCTGGAACTCAAACACCGGGGAGCTGTTTTTT
CDR3: CAWNSNTGELFF

V: TRBV28
size: once
J: TRBJ2-7
D: TRBD2
DNA: TGTGCCAGCAGGGGGGGGACCTACGAGCAGTACTTC
CDR3: CASRGGTYEQYF

V: TRBV11-1
size: .
J: TRBJ2-1
D: .
DNA: TGTGCCAGCAGCTTAGCGATAGGTTGGGGAGCGTCCTACAATGAGCAGTTCTTC
CDR3: CASSLAIGWGASYNEQFF

V: TRBV19
size: .
J: TRBJ2-5
D: TRBD2
DNA: TGTGCCAGTAGTACTCCGGGACTAGCGGGAGATCTGAGAGAGACCCAGTACTTC
CDR3: CASSTPGLAGDLRETQYF

V: TRBV5-4
size: .
J: TRBJ2-3
D: TRBD2
DNA: TGTGCCAGCAGCTTGCGTGGGTCTAGCGGGAGCCCAGATACGCAGTATTTT
CDR3: CASSLRGSSGSPDTQYF

V: TRBV29-1
size: .
J: TRBJ1-2
D: .
DNA: TGCAGCGTTGAAGGCGGAGGACCCCCATACGGCTATGGCTACACCTTC
CDR3: CSVEGGGPPYGYGYTF

V: TRBV7-2
size: few
J: TRBJ1-4
D: TRBD1
DNA: TGTGCCAGCAGCTCGACAGGGACCAATAATGAAAAACTGTTTTTT
CDR3: CASSSTGTNNEKLFF

V: TRBV6-4
size: .
J: TRBJ1-1
D: .
DNA: TGTGCCAGCAGCCTAACAGGGCCGAACACTGAAGCTTTCTTT
CDR3: CASSLTGPNTEAFF

V: TRBV28
size: .
J: TRBJ1-1
D: .
DNA: TGTGCCAGCAGTTTAAGGACAGTTGAAGCTTTCTTT
CDR3: CASSLRTVEAFF